This TCR beta chain emerged from a study of shared clonotypes between healthy human individuals. Germline lookup yields CDR1 SGDLS and CDR2 YYNGEE. J lost 4 bases, V lost 4 bases, and 3 bases had no gene match. The CDR3 has 13 residues. This table comes from immunoSEQ multiplex PCR, and its TCRdb copy is limited to in-frame clones, with some not included. The sample contains roughly 2,300,000 clones, 92% of which appear only once. Specimen: naive CD4+ T cells from PBMCs. Subset defined: CD45RA+ positively selected. The V gene is TRBV9, the J gene TRBJ2-3, with TRBD1 matching over 7 bases. The sequence derives from a man aged 18 to 35 in good health. Some clones in this sample may be carry-over from other donors' samples. CDR3 DNA sequence: TGTGCCAGCAGCCTACAGGGGTCAGATACGCAGTATTTT. It specifies CASSLQGSDTQYF.